A selection of T cell receptor beta chains follows, all from one sample in a study of vaccination effects on CD4 cells after COVID-19. TCRdb keeps only in-frame clones here, not all; method: immunoSEQ multiplex PCR. The table includes more than 55,000 clones, 78% detected once. For these receptors, no antigen is known. Sequencing used CD4+ T cells from PBMCs cultured without peptide, obtained after COVID-19 vaccination. These receptors were obtained from a human donor who received a COVID-19 vaccine. CDR3s include the opening cysteine and the closing phenylalanine or tryptophan. The order of the fields is J gene, V gene, clone size, D gene, CDR3 DNA, CDR3 protein. A D gene is named only where the DNA matches it firmly. The size of a clone is reported for some rows only, either as once, few or many, or as a class for expanded clones.

>TRBJ1-3|TRBV5-1|once|.
TGCGCCAGCAGCGCCTCACAGGCGTCCTCTGGAAACACCATATATTTT
CASSASQASSGNTIYF
>TRBJ2-5|TRBV10-3|once|.
TGTGCCATCAGTGGTCAGGGAGAGACCCAGTACTTC
CAISGQGETQYF
>TRBJ2-3|TRBV11-2|.|.
TGTGCCAGCAGCCTTGTCTTCGCGGATACGCAGTATTTT
CASSLVFADTQYF
>TRBJ1-3|TRBV6-6|once|TRBD1
TGTGCCAGCAGTTACGGGCAGGGGGCAGGAAACACCATATATTTT
CASSYGQGAGNTIYF
>TRBJ1-5|TRBV12-3/TRBV12-4|few|.
TGTGCCAGCAGTTGGTCAGTGGGTCAGCCCCAGCATTTT
CASSWSVGQPQHF
>TRBJ2-3|TRBV18|.|.
TGTGCCAGCTCCTCGGCCCCGGGCGGAGGTCGGACAGATACGCAGTATTTT
CASSSAPGGGRTDTQYF
>TRBJ2-2|TRBV28|once|.
TGTGCCAGCAGCGGGCAGACTCACACCGGGGAGCTGTTTTTT
CASSGQTHTGELFF
>TRBJ2-5|TRBV11-3|.|TRBD1
TGTGCCAGCAGCTTCCAACAGGGGGAGACCCAGTACTTC
CASSFQQGETQYF
>TRBJ2-1|TRBV6-4|.|.
TGTGCCAGCAGTGACTCCATGAGGGGGGCGAGTTATGAGCAGTTCTTC
CASSDSMRGASYEQFF
>TRBJ2-7|TRBV18|.|.
TGTGCCAGCTCACCGATGACGGACTACGAGCAGTACTTC
CASSPMTDYEQYF
>TRBJ1-6|TRBV19|.|.
TGTGCCAGCACACAAGGGACGGCCAATTCACCCCTCCACTTT
CASTQGTANSPLHF
>TRBJ1-5|TRBV15|.|.
TGTGCCACCAGCCGAGCTGGGGGGGCCAATCAGCCCCAGCATTTT
CATSRAGGANQPQHF
>TRBJ2-7|TRBV5-8|.|.
TGTGCCAGCAGCTTGGCCCCGAGCGACTACGAGCAGTACTTC
CASSLAPSDYEQYF
>TRBJ1-2|TRBV7-9|few|.
TGTGCCAGCAGCTTAGCGGACTTTTGGCCTGGCTACACCTTC
CASSLADFWPGYTF
>TRBJ1-6|TRBV7-9|.|.
TGTGCCAGCAGCTCCACCCGGGGGCAGGGACGGAATTCACCCCTCCACTTT
CASSSTRGQGRNSPLHF
>TRBJ1-2|TRBV15|.|.
TGTGCCACCAGCAGAGATTTTAGTAGTTACACCTTC
CATSRDFSSYTF
>TRBJ1-2|TRBV11-2|.|TRBD1
TGTGCCAGCAGCTTGGGACAGGGTTTGGTCGGCTACACCTTC
CASSLGQGLVGYTF
>TRBJ1-1|TRBV6-5|.|.
TGTGCCAGCAGCCGGACAGTAGCTAACACTGAAGCTTTCTTT
CASSRTVANTEAFF
>TRBJ1-1|TRBV11-3|.|.
TGTGCCAGCAGCTCCAGAGGGGGGTCCACTGAAGCTTTCTTT
CASSSRGGSTEAFF
>TRBJ1-4|TRBV25-1|.|.
TGTGCCAGCAGTGAAAGGGAGTGGGGGGAAAAACTGTTTTTT
CASSEREWGEKLFF
>TRBJ2-2|TRBV20-1|.|.
TGCAGTGCTAGTGCCTCGTGGGGGGAGCTGTTTTTT
CSASASWGELFF
>TRBJ2-1|TRBV6-1|.|.
TGTGCCAGCAGTGAAGGTGGGCTAGGGGCCTACAATGAGCAGTTCTTC
CASSEGGLGAYNEQFF
>TRBJ1-5|TRBV27|.|TRBD1
TGTGCCAGCAGTCCTTCCGGACAGGGGGCATCTCGTCCCCAGCATTTT
CASSPSGQGASRPQHF
>TRBJ1-5|TRBV10-3|.|.
TGTGCCATCAGTGAGTCTCCGGCAGCACATAGCAATCAGCCCCAGCATTTT
CAISESPAAHSNQPQHF
>TRBJ1-3|TRBV3-1/TRBV3-2|.|.
TGTGCCAGCAGCCATGGGGCGGATGGAAACACCATATATTTT
CASSHGADGNTIYF